A single T cell receptor (beta chain) is shown here with its context. The antigen remains undetermined. TCRdb re-called the 5' RACE reads, yielding one record per CDR3 amino acid sequence without DNA. The sample is made up of approximately 440,000 distinct CDR3 sequences, and the top ten hold over 1.3% of it. This sample was taken from a study of T cells expressing NK-cell markers. Study-wide points: The CD3+CD56-NKG2C+ fraction of four donors was likewise dominated by these clonotypes.

The sequencing input was blood T cells: a sorted CD56 or NKG2C T cell subset, CD4+ or CD8+ T cells, or bulk PBMC T cells (not recorded which). The sequence was obtained from a woman between 50 and 59 years old in good health.

Here the CDR3 reads CASSLSPLAPRTDTQYF. The chain carries TRBV7-9 and TRBJ2-3. The CDR3 runs 17 residues. Per the germline V gene, CDR1 is SEHNR and CDR2 is FQNEAQ (reference sequence). Full variable domain (remainder filled in from reference TRBV7-9 and TRBJ2-3): DTGVSQNPRHKITKRGQNVTFRCDPISEHNRLYWYRQTLGQGPEFLTYFQNEAQLEKSRLLSDRFSAERPKGSFSTLEIQRTEQGDSAMYLCASSLSPLAPRTDTQYFGPGTRLTVL.